The 14 T cell receptor beta chains reported below all come from one sample, sequenced in a study of somatic mutations in cytotoxic T cells in rheumatoid arthritis (dated by TCRdb to about 2017). The protocol used for the library was the immunoSEQ multiplex PCR assay. What TCRdb holds here is the immuneACCESS table cut down to in-frame rearrangements. Part of the clones is not present; checked against another copy, under half of the missing clones reflect an unresolved V gene, and the others are unexplained. The sample table records some 2,000 clones; around four fifths of these occur just once. Of the sample, approximately 10% falls within the top ten clones. Sequencing used CD8+ T cells sorted from blood. Receptors were obtained from a woman aged 70-85 years with rheumatoid arthritis.

This chain joins TRBV19 and TRBJ2-5; a possible D gene is TRBD1 (5 bases). The V gene's germline CDR1 is LNHDA and CDR2 SQIVND (reference sequence). V lost 0 bases to trimming and J lost 3 bases, with 11 bases between them. There are 15 residues in the CDR3. CDR3 sequence (DNA): TGTGCCAGTAGTATAGATCGTATAGGGGAAGAGACCCAGTACTTC. It encodes CASSIDRIGEETQYF.

The chain employs TRBV5-8 and TRBJ2-1; perhaps TRBD2 as D (6 bases). Trimming stripped 7 bases from V and 9 bases from J, with 11 bases between. The CDR3 runs 11 residues. Germline V gene lookup returns CDR1 SGHTS and CDR2 YDEGEE. As DNA, the CDR3 is TGTGCCAGCTTCGGGGGAGGTGAGCAGTTCTTC. This gives the protein CASFGGGEQFF. Complete variable domain (other parts from reference TRBV5-8 and TRBJ2-1): EAGVTQSPTHLIKTRGQQATLRCSPISGHTSVYWYQQALGLGLQFLLWYDEGEERNRGNFPPRFSGRQFPNYSSELNVNALELEDSALYLCASFGGGEQFFGPGTRLTVL.

In its sample, this clone is large (0.1 to 1%). V and J are TRBV5-1 and TRBJ2-7, with a possible D match to TRBD1 (6 bases). CDR3 length: 13 residues. The germline V gene encodes CDR1 SGHRS and CDR2 YFSETQ. V lost 3 bases to trimming and J lost 1 base, with 8 bases between them. The CDR3 here is CASSWDKSYEQYF. CDR3 in DNA: TGCGCCAGCAGCTGGGACAAGTCCTACGAGCAGTACTTC.

This chain uses TRBV11-3 with TRBJ2-5, with TRBD1 identical over 8 bases. Trimming removed 4 bases from V and 4 bases from J; junction bases left unmatched: 5. The CDR3 consists of 14 residues. CDR1 is SGHNT, CDR2 YENEEA, per germline. The CDR3 loop reads CASSYHQGAETQYF. The CDR3 DNA is TGTGCCAGCAGCTACCACCAGGGGGCAGAGACCCAGTACTTC.

The chain joins TRBV10-2 to TRBJ2-7; 8 nucleotides align to TRBD1. The CDR3 sequence is 14 residues long. Germline-derived CDR1 and CDR2 are WSHSY and SAAADI. Unmatched junction bases numbered 10, after V lost 10 bases and J lost 2 bases. The chain's CDR3 is CATRDRQRTYEQYF. CDR3 DNA sequence: TGCGCCACCCGGGACAGGCAAAGAACCTACGAGCAGTACTTC.

The genes are TRBV10-3 and TRBJ2-1, with D possibly matching TRBD2 (5 bases). This CDR3 has 15 residues. The V end was cut by 2 bases, the J end by 9 bases, with 17 bases between. Germline V CDR1 and CDR2: ENHRY, SYGVKD. The CDR3 DNA reads TGTGCCATCAGTGAGGGTCGGGGAGACAAGGGTGAGCAGTTCTTC. Residues: CAISEGRGDKGEQFF.

The rearrangement links TRBV4-3 to TRBJ2-7, with D perhaps TRBD2 (6 bases). This CDR3 has 14 amino acids. Germline V gene data show CDR1 as LGHNA and CDR2 as YSLEER. Trimming shortened V by 4 bases and J by 6 bases, and 16 bases separated the two germline ends. The CDR3 coding sequence is TGCGCCAGCAGCCTGGCCTCCATGGGGGGCGAGCAGTACTTC. Protein: CASSLASMGGEQYF.

By its share, this clone is large. The sample contains more than one DNA sequence encoding this CDR3. The DNA for the CDR3 is TGCGCCAGCAGCCATCGACAGGGCCTGCTAACCTCCTACGAGCAGTACTTC. Protein product: CASSHRQGLLTSYEQYF. The V and J genes are TRBV4-1 and TRBJ2-7; 7 bases agree with TRBD1. CDR1 and CDR2 (germline): MGHRA, YSYEKL. The CDR3 extends over 17 amino acids. V gave up 3 bases and J gave up 0 bases; unmatched junction bases: 11.

This clone was seen just once. The V gene is TRBV10-3, the J gene TRBJ2-2, with D tentatively TRBD2 (7 bases). The CDR3 spans 16 residues. Trimming left V 2 bases short and J 1 base short, with 11 bases between. The germline V gene encodes CDR1 ENHRY and CDR2 SYGVKD. The CDR3 loop reads CAISELGGRNTGELFF. The CDR3 DNA reads TGTGCCATCAGTGAGCTCGGGGGGCGGAACACCGGGGAGCTGTTTTTT.

The rearrangement joins TRBV7-8 to TRBJ2-2; 8 bases match TRBD2. Germline V gives CDR1 SGHVS, CDR2 FQNEAQ. The CDR3 sequence is 15 residues long. Germline trimming cut 3 bases from V and 6 bases from J; bases unmatched to any gene: 6. The CDR3 nucleotides are TGTGCCAGCAGCTTTCCAGCGGGAGTGGCCGGGGAGCTGTTTTTT. This sequence encodes CASSFPAGVAGELFF.

V is TRBV6-1 and J is TRBJ2-4; a weak D match, TRBD1 (6 bases). Germline V gives CDR1 MNHNS, CDR2 SASEGT. Trimming removed 2 bases at V and 0 bases at J, with 11 bases between. The CDR3 totals 16 residues. In DNA, the CDR3 is TGTGCCAGCAGTGAACGGCAGGGGTTAGCCAAAAACATTCAGTACTTC. It specifies CASSERQGLAKNIQYF.

The V gene is TRBV28, the J gene TRBJ2-5; TRBD1 matches at 7 bases. V shed 5 bases, J shed 4 bases, and the junction held 10 bases outside the gene matches. The length of the CDR3 is 15 residues. The germline CDR1 and CDR2 sequences are MDHEN and SYDVKM. This chain's CDR3 is CASSHGQVPGETQYF. CDR3 in DNA: TGTGCCAGCAGTCACGGACAGGTGCCTGGAGAGACCCAGTACTTC.

J is TRBJ2-7 and V is TRBV28, with TRBD2 matching over 7 bases. CDR3 size: 17 residues. Trimming cost V 3 bases and J 0 bases; bases outside gene matches: 11. CDR1 MDHEN and CDR2 SYDVKM come from the germline V gene. The CDR3 protein is CASSLGRAGESSYEQYF. The DNA for the CDR3 is TGTGCCAGCAGTTTGGGACGGGCGGGAGAAAGCTCCTACGAGCAGTACTTC.

This clone was counted a few times. This chain connects TRBV7-3 to TRBJ1-1; the D is unclear. V shed 2 bases and J shed 4 bases, with 11 bases lying between them. In germline, CDR1 is SGHTA, CDR2 FQGTGA. The length of the CDR3 is 14 residues. The CDR3 region has the DNA TGTGCCAGCAGCTTATACGGGATGGGCACTGAAGCTTTCTTT. Amino acid sequence: CASSLYGMGTEAFF.